The 30 T cell receptor beta chains given below trace back to one sample, sequenced in a study of T cell responses to AZD1222 COVID-19 vaccine. Profiling relied on immunoSEQ multiplex PCR, and the TCRdb table lists in-frame clones only, not all of them. The sample gives under 150,000 clones, 70% to 90% of which show up once; less than 7% is in the top ten. The material sequenced was peripheral blood, taken on day 0 of AZD1222 vaccination. Receptor source: an adult in good health.

The rearrangement uses TRBV6-5 and TRBJ2-3; D perhaps matches TRBD1 (5 bases). The germline V and J ends were trimmed by 3 bases and 1 base, with 11 bases remaining between them. The germline V gene encodes CDR1 MNHEY and CDR2 SVGAGI. The CDR3 length is 15 residues. The CDR3 protein is CASSYKGKGTDTQYF. The DNA for the CDR3 is TGTGCCAGCAGTTATAAGGGGAAAGGCACAGATACGCAGTATTTT.

This chain uses TRBV9 with TRBJ2-7; no reliable D call. Deletions cut 0 bases from V and 3 bases from J, with 10 bases between. This CDR3 has 14 residues. CDR1 is SGDLS and CDR2 is YYNGEE in the germline V gene. CDR3 nucleotides: TGTGCCAGCAGCGTAGACTTTTCCCACTACGAGCAGTACTTC. It specifies CASSVDFSHYEQYF.

The chain combines TRBV21-1 with TRBJ1-5. TRBV21-1 is marked as a pseudogene. This CDR3 has 16 amino acids. The CDR3 loop reads CASSPKVGGGEQPQHF. The DNA of the CDR3 is TGTGCCAGCAGCCCAAAAGTTGGGGGGGGCGAACAGCCCCAGCATTTT.

The genes are TRBV30 and TRBJ1-2, with 7 bases identical to TRBD1. Germline assignment: CDR1 GTSNPN and CDR2 SVGIG (reference sequence). CDR3 length: 13 amino acids. The ends lost 0 bases at V and 3 bases at J; junction bases unmatched: 1. The CDR3 sequence: CAWSVQGDYGYTF. Written as DNA, the CDR3 is TGTGCCTGGAGTGTGCAGGGGGACTATGGCTACACCTTC.

This CDR3 reads CASSKDRGLAGEVGTQYF. The CDR3, as DNA: TGTGCCAGCAGTAAAGACAGGGGACTAGCGGGAGAGGTTGGTACGCAGTATTTT. V and J are TRBV6-1 and TRBJ2-3; 14 bases fit TRBD2. Losses at the gene ends were 5 bases for V and 8 bases for J; bases not matched to a gene: 15. Per the germline V gene, CDR1 is MNHNS and CDR2 is SASEGT. The CDR3 has 18 amino acids.

The rearrangement joins TRBV7-3 to TRBJ1-2; a possible D gene is TRBD1 (6 bases). The CDR3 runs to 14 residues. The germline V gene has CDR1 SGHTA and CDR2 FQGTGA. Deletions cut 0 bases from V and 8 bases from J, with 13 bases between. The chain's CDR3 is CASSLTRAGAGYTF. DNA for the CDR3: TGTGCCAGCAGCTTAACAAGGGCAGGGGCAGGCTACACCTTC.

The CDR3 here is CATSDPGLAGSSTDTQYF. The CDR3 region has the DNA TGTGCCACCAGTGACCCAGGACTAGCGGGGTCTAGCACAGATACGCAGTATTTT. The chain recombines TRBV24-1 with TRBJ2-3; 12 bases agree with TRBD2. Losses at the gene ends were 4 bases for V and 0 bases for J; bases not matched to a gene: 7. This CDR3 has 18 amino acids. The germline CDR1 and CDR2 sequences are KGHDR and SFDVKD.

The chain employs TRBV10-3 and TRBJ1-2; D might be TRBD1 (5 bases). V lost 6 bases and J 8 bases, leaving 19 bases between the germline ends. The CDR3 is 14 amino acids. In germline, CDR1 is ENHRY, CDR2 SYGVKD. The CDR3 DNA reads as TGTGCCATCAGCCCCCCACAGAGGGGTAACGGCTACACCTTC. Its translation is CAISPPQRGNGYTF.

This rearrangement joins TRBV4-3 to TRBJ1-1; D possibly corresponds to TRBD1 (5 bases). CDR3 size: 14 residues. Germline assignment: CDR1 LGHNA and CDR2 YSLEER. V was cut by 0 bases and J by 4 bases, with 9 bases left in between. The CDR3 DNA follows: TGCGCCAGCAGCCAAGAGAGGGGAAGCACTGAAGCTTTCTTT. It encodes CASSQERGSTEAFF.

The gene calls are TRBV7-9 and TRBJ1-5, with 9 positions matching TRBD1. Germline V CDR1 and CDR2: SEHNR, FQNEAQ (reference sequence). This CDR3 is built from 16 residues. Trimming removed 4 bases from V and 3 bases from J; junction bases left unmatched: 7. CDR3 protein: CASSSSDRGFNQPQHF. CDR3 DNA sequence: TGTGCCAGCAGCTCATCGGACAGGGGTTTCAATCAGCCCCAGCATTTT.

The gene calls are TRBV28 and TRBJ1-5; 8 nucleotides align to TRBD1. The CDR3 spans 16 residues. Germline assignment: CDR1 MDHEN and CDR2 SYDVKM. V was clipped by 6 bases and J by 6 bases; unmatched bases: 13. The CDR3 coding sequence is TGTGCCAGCAGCCTACTTACAGGGGGAGACGGTCAGCCCCAGCATTTT. Protein product: CASSLLTGGDGQPQHF.

The V gene is TRBV28, the J gene TRBJ2-1; 10 nucleotides agree with TRBD2. Germline loops: CDR1 MDHEN, CDR2 SYDVKM. The V segment lost 7 bases and the J segment 9 bases; nucleotides outside the gene matches: 9. The CDR3 is made up of 14 amino acids. In nucleotides, the CDR3 is TGTGCCAGCACTCCAGCGGGAGGGCCTGGTGAGCAGTTCTTC. Encoded protein: CASTPAGGPGEQFF.

The rearrangement uses TRBV4-3 and TRBJ2-1, with D perhaps matching TRBD2 (6 bases). Germline CDR1 LGHNA, CDR2 YSLEER. CDR3 length: 16 residues. V lost 2 bases to trimming and J lost 2 bases, with 13 bases between them. CDR3 bases: TGCGCCAGCAGCCAATTGGGGGAGGCTCCCTACAATGAGCAGTTCTTC. The encoded protein is CASSQLGEAPYNEQFF.

The gene calls are TRBV3-1 (or the pseudogene TRBV3-2) and TRBJ2-7; 11 bases are shared with TRBD2. The CDR3 sequence is 16 residues long. Per germline, CDR1 LGHDT and CDR2 YNNKEL (reference sequence). The junction had 4 bases not matched to a gene; V was cut back by 0 bases and J by 3 bases. The CDR3 DNA is TGTGCCAGCAGCCAAGAGATAACTAGCGGGAGCTACGAGCAGTACTTC. Its protein is CASSQEITSGSYEQYF.

The chain is built from TRBV7-9 and TRBJ2-7; perhaps TRBD1 as D (5 bases). V was pared by 0 bases and J by 4 bases, with 16 bases between. The CDR3 contains 16 residues. Germline V lookup: CDR1 SEHNR, CDR2 FQNEAQ (reference sequence). CDR3 DNA: TGTGCCAGCAGCTTAGCCGCAGGGTCGACCTTTTACGAGCAGTACTTC. Translation: CASSLAAGSTFYEQYF.

The J gene is TRBJ2-2, the V gene TRBV18; TRBD1 matches at 9 bases. CDR1 and CDR2 from the germline V gene are KGHSH and LQKENI. Unmatched junction bases numbered 11, after V lost 6 bases and J lost 3 bases. The CDR3 totals 17 residues. The CDR3 loop is CASSQQGATVHTGELFF. DNA of the CDR3: TGTGCCAGCTCTCAACAGGGGGCCACTGTACACACCGGGGAGCTGTTTTTT.

The gene calls are TRBV5-6 and TRBJ1-1; unclear D gene. From germline, CDR1 is SGHDT and CDR2 YYEEEE. V lost 2 bases, J lost 4 bases, and 6 bases lay in between. The CDR3 contains 12 residues. The CDR3 region has the DNA TGTGCCAGCAGCTTCAAAGTCACTGAAGCTTTCTTT. This translates into CASSFKVTEAFF.

V is TRBV27 and J is TRBJ2-1; tentatively, D is TRBD2 (6 bases). The CDR3 consists of 15 residues. V was clipped by 3 bases and J by 5 bases, with 14 bases between them. In germline, CDR1 is MNHEY, CDR2 SMNVEV (reference sequence). CDR3 sequence reads: CASSLAREIHNEQFF. The CDR3 DNA reads TGTGCCAGCAGTTTGGCACGGGAGATACACAATGAGCAGTTCTTC.

The sample holds a few counts of this clone. This sequence joins TRBV6-5 and TRBJ1-2; the D gene is possibly TRBD1 (6 bases). CDR3 length: 12 residues. Germline CDR1 reads MNHEY; CDR2 reads SVGAGI. V was trimmed by 6 bases and J by 2 bases, leaving 7 bases between them. Here the CDR3 reads CASSGQNYGYTF. The CDR3 DNA reads as TGTGCCAGCAGCGGACAGAACTATGGCTACACCTTC.

The chain employs TRBV12-3 or TRBV12-4 and TRBJ1-1, with D perhaps TRBD1 (6 bases). This CDR3 contains 13 residues. V gave up 10 bases and J gave up 3 bases, with 15 bases separating them. CDR3 protein: CATKRAGDTEAFF. CDR3 nucleotides: TGTGCCACCAAACGGGCAGGGGACACTGAAGCTTTCTTT.

The chain employs TRBV9 and TRBJ2-7; D is possibly TRBD2 (5 bases). The CDR3 contains 12 residues. Looked up from germline, CDR1 is SGDLS and CDR2 is YYNGEE. The V gene lost 3 bases and the J gene lost 3 bases, with 7 bases spanning the gap. This CDR3 reads CASSGAGYEQYF. DNA for the CDR3: TGTGCCAGCAGCGGCGCGGGCTACGAGCAGTACTTC. The entire variable domain, with the rest obtained from reference TRBV9 and TRBJ2-7, is as follows: DSGVTQTPKHLITATGQRVTLRCSPRSGDLSVYWYQQSLDQGLQFLIQYYNGEERAKGNILERFSAQQFPDLHSELNLSSLELGDSALYFCASSGAGYEQYFGPGTRLTVT.

The chain uses TRBV19 and TRBJ1-6; D is possibly TRBD1 (5 bases). CDR1 is LNHDA, CDR2 SQIVND, per germline (reference sequence). Trimming took off 4 bases at V and 5 bases at J, with 12 bases between the two ends. This CDR3 is built from 15 residues. The CDR3, as DNA: TGTGCCAGTAGTACTTGGGGACGGAATAATTCACCCCTCCACTTT. Its protein product is CASSTWGRNNSPLHF.

The V and J genes are TRBV11-3 and TRBJ2-3; D might be TRBD1 (6 bases). Germline values: CDR1 SGHNT, CDR2 YENEEA. This CDR3 spans 15 amino acids. The V and J ends lost 1 base and 0 bases respectively, with 8 bases between them. The CDR3 is CASSLGGPSTDTQYF. DNA of the CDR3: TGTGCCAGCAGCTTAGGGGGGCCAAGCACAGATACGCAGTATTTT.

The genes are TRBV19 and TRBJ2-7, with D perhaps matching TRBD2 (5 bases). Per the germline V gene, CDR1 is LNHDA and CDR2 is SQIVND (reference sequence). The ends were cut back, 3 bases at V and 3 bases at J, with 15 bases in the middle. This CDR3 region has 15 residues. The CDR3 bases are TGTGCCAGTAGTATTCTCGGGCAGGACTTCTACGAGCAGTACTTC. Translated: CASSILGQDFYEQYF.

This clone has just one count. This chain joins TRBV6-5 and TRBJ1-1; D gene unclear. CDR1 is MNHEY, CDR2 SVGAGI, per germline. The CDR3 contains 14 residues. The V end lost 7 bases, the J end lost 1 base, and 13 bases lay between the germline ends. The CDR3 protein is CASNKRRRNTEAFF. DNA of the CDR3: TGTGCCAGCAATAAAAGACGGAGGAACACTGAAGCTTTCTTT.

The J gene is TRBJ1-6, the V gene TRBV19; TRBD1 matches 9 bases. The CDR3 has 14 residues. Unmatched junction bases numbered 8, after V lost 7 bases and J lost 10 bases. CDR1 LNHDA and CDR2 SQIVND come from the germline V gene (reference sequence). CDR3 coding DNA: TGTGCCAGTACCACGGACAGGGGAGGATCACCCCTCCACTTT. This codes for CASTTDRGGSPLHF.

The rearrangement joins TRBV5-4 to TRBJ2-4; tentative D call: TRBD1 (7 bases). The CDR3 loop spans 15 amino acids. The germline V gene has CDR1 SGHNT and CDR2 YYREEE (reference sequence). V lost 2 bases, J lost 8 bases, and 17 bases lay in between. The CDR3 DNA follows: TGTGCCAGCAGCTTAGGCCGGGGCAGGGGGGACATTCAGTACTTC. Amino acid sequence: CASSLGRGRGDIQYF.

The chain joins TRBV6-4 to TRBJ2-2; 9 bases are a match to TRBD2. Unmatched junction bases numbered 7, after V lost 11 bases and J lost 0 bases. Germline-derived CDR1 and CDR2 are MRHNA and SNTAGT. There are 15 residues in the CDR3. CDR3 residues: CASASGDSNTGELFF. DNA of the CDR3: TGTGCCTCTGCTAGCGGGGACTCGAACACCGGGGAGCTGTTTTTT.

The V gene is TRBV7-2, the J gene TRBJ1-2; TRBD1 aligns across 7 bases. Trimming took 6 bases from V and 5 from J; bases not matched to a gene: 6. CDR3 size: 13 residues. Germline CDR1 SGHTA, CDR2 FQGNSA. The CDR3: CASSPDRRYGYTF. CDR3 sequence (DNA): TGTGCCAGCAGTCCGGACAGGAGATATGGCTACACCTTC.

The rearrangement joins TRBV20-1 to TRBJ2-1; TRBD1 is a possible D gene (6 bases). The germline CDR1 and CDR2 sequences are DFQATT and SNEGSKA (reference sequence). Trimming left V 6 bases short and J 9 bases short, with 12 bases between. The CDR3 consists of 11 residues. CDR3 residues: CSANRVAEQFF. CDR3 DNA: TGCAGTGCAAACAGGGTAGCTGAGCAGTTCTTC.